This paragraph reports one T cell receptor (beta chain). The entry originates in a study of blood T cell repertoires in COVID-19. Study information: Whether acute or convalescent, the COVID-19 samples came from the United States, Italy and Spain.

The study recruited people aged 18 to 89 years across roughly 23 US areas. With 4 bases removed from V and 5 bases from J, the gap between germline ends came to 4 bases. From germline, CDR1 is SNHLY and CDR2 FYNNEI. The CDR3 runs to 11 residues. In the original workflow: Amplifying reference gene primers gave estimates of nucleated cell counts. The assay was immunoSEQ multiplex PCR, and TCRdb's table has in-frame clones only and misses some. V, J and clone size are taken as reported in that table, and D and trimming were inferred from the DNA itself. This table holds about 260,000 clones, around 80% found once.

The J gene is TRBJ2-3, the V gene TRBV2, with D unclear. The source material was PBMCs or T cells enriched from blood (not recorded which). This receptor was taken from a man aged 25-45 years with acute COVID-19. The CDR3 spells CASSAKDTQYF. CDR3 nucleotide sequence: TGTGCCAGCAGTGCTAAAGATACGCAGTATTTT.